A single sample is the source of the 25 T cell receptor beta chains below, sequenced in a study of shared clonotypes between healthy human individuals. It was CD45RO-negative cells, positively selected for CCR7, that made up naive CD8 cells, with terminally differentiated effector memory CD45RA+ cells excluded. Some clones are missing from TCRdb's copy, which holds only in-frame ones; the method was immunoSEQ multiplex PCR. The sample carries about 680,000 clones, roughly nine tenths recorded once. The specimen sequenced was naive CD8+ T cells sorted from blood. The receptor source for this set is a man aged 25-45 years in good health.

The chain uses TRBV29-1 and TRBJ2-3; 7 bases agree with TRBD2. J gave up 4 bases and V 0 bases, and 16 bases lay outside the gene matches. The germline V gene has CDR1 SQVTM and CDR2 ANQGSEA. The length of the CDR3 is 18 residues. The CDR3: CSVEDPVSSGVGPDTQYF. CDR3 in DNA: TGCAGCGTTGAAGATCCTGTGTCTAGCGGAGTAGGGCCAGATACGCAGTATTTT.

The V gene is TRBV5-1, the J gene TRBJ1-4; D is ambiguous. CDR3 length: 15 amino acids. V was cut by 0 bases and J by 0 bases, with 6 bases left in between. Germline V CDR1 and CDR2: SGHRS, YFSETQ. The CDR3 spells CASSLDGPTNEKLFF. The CDR3 bases are TGCGCCAGCAGCTTGGATGGTCCAACTAATGAAAAACTGTTTTTT.

The rearrangement joins TRBV10-3 to TRBJ2-7; 10 bases are a match to TRBD1. The CDR3 length is 18 residues. With V trimmed by 0 bases and J by 0 bases, 8 bases remained unmatched. CDR1 ENHRY and CDR2 SYGVKD come from the germline V gene. CDR3 amino acids: CAISESGTGDLFSYEQYF. CDR3 sequence (DNA): TGTGCCATCAGTGAGTCTGGGACAGGGGATTTATTCTCCTACGAGCAGTACTTC.

The V gene is TRBV25-1, the J gene TRBJ2-7, with 9 bases that match TRBD1. Germline loops: CDR1 MGHDK, CDR2 SYGVNS. This CDR3 spans 16 amino acids. Trimming at V came to 2 bases and at J to 0 bases, leaving 5 bases not matched to a gene. The CDR3, as DNA: TGTGCCAGCAGTGAAAGGACAGGGGTAGACTCCTACGAGCAGTACTTC. This gives the protein CASSERTGVDSYEQYF.

The chain combines TRBV27 with TRBJ2-7; TRBD1 or TRBD2 may be the D gene (5 bases each). Trimming took off 2 bases at V and 0 bases at J, with 8 bases between the two ends. Germline CDR1 MNHEY, CDR2 SMNVEV (reference sequence). The CDR3 covers 14 residues. CDR3 protein: CASSLPGGSYEQYF. CDR3 nucleotides: TGTGCCAGCAGTTTACCTGGGGGCTCCTACGAGCAGTACTTC.

The chain carries TRBV4-3 and TRBJ2-2, with D possibly matching TRBD1 (6 bases). The V end lost 4 bases, the J end lost 2 bases, and 14 bases lay between the germline ends. Germline CDR1 LGHNA, CDR2 YSLEER. The CDR3 runs to 16 residues. Here the CDR3 reads CASSPWGRENTGELFF. The CDR3 DNA reads TGCGCCAGCAGCCCATGGGGGCGCGAAAACACCGGGGAGCTGTTTTTT.

The gene calls are TRBV19 and TRBJ1-5, with D unresolved. This CDR3 region has 15 residues. Per germline, CDR1 LNHDA and CDR2 SQIVND (reference sequence). V lost 5 bases and J lost 3, with 14 bases in between. This chain's CDR3 is CASSRMVLPNQPQHF. The CDR3 DNA is TGTGCCAGTAGTCGTATGGTTCTGCCCAATCAGCCCCAGCATTTT.

The V call is TRBV15, the J call TRBJ1-5; 7 bases line up with TRBD1. The CDR3 covers 15 residues. The ends lost 4 bases at V and 6 bases at J; junction bases unmatched: 9. Germline V CDR1 and CDR2: LNHNV, YYDKDF (reference sequence). CDR3 bases: TGTGCCACCAGCACAAGTGGGGACAGAGCTCAGCCCCAGCATTTT. It yields the protein CATSTSGDRAQPQHF.

The V call is TRBV6-4, the J call TRBJ2-1; TRBD1 matches 9 bases. Trimming took 4 bases from V and 7 from J; bases not matched to a gene: 5. This CDR3 comprises 14 residues. The germline gives CDR1 MRHNA, CDR2 SNTAGT. The CDR3 here is CASSAGTGTNEQFF. In nucleotides, the CDR3 is TGTGCCAGCAGTGCGGGGACAGGGACTAATGAGCAGTTCTTC.

The chain combines TRBV4-1 with TRBJ2-5, with D possibly called TRBD1 or TRBD2 (5 bases each). CDR1 is MGHRA and CDR2 is YSYEKL in the germline V gene. This CDR3 spans 17 amino acids. Trimming removed 1 base from V and 4 bases from J, with 19 bases in between. The CDR3, as DNA: TGCGCCAGCAGCCAAGGGGGGAGACAAGGCATTGGAGAGACCCAGTACTTC. It encodes CASSQGGRQGIGETQYF.

This clone was observed a handful of times. J is TRBJ2-7 and V is TRBV18, with a tentative D call TRBD1 (6 bases). Germline loops: CDR1 KGHSH, CDR2 LQKENI. The V and J ends lost 0 bases and 0 bases respectively, with 6 bases between them. The length of the CDR3 is 14 residues. The CDR3 protein is CASSPPDSSYEQYF. The DNA for the CDR3 is TGTGCCAGCTCACCACCGGACAGCTCCTACGAGCAGTACTTC. Full variable domain (outside the CDR3, taken from reference TRBV18 and TRBJ2-7): NAGVMQNPRHLVRRRGQEARLRCSPMKGHSHVYWYRQLPEEGLKFMVYLQKENIIDESGMPKERFSAEFPKEGPSILRIQQVVRGDSAAYFCASSPPDSSYEQYFGPGTRLTVT.

The chain links TRBV21-1 to TRBJ2-7; TRBD1 is the table's D call and was not checked against the DNA. TRBV21-1 is a known pseudogene. This CDR3 is 15 amino acids long. The CDR3 protein is CASSNIAECSLEQYF. The CDR3 region has the DNA TGTGCCAGCAGCAATATTGCAGAATGTTCTCTCGAGCAGTACTTC.

This rearrangement joins TRBV27 to TRBJ2-7, with D perhaps assigned TRBD1 or TRBD2 (6 bases each). The CDR3 runs 12 residues. The V gene's germline CDR1 is MNHEY and CDR2 SMNVEV (reference sequence). V dropped 9 bases and J dropped 5 bases, with 14 bases sitting between them. The CDR3 DNA sequence: TGTGCCAGTGCCGGGGGACAAAACGAGCAGTACTTC. The encoded protein is CASAGGQNEQYF.

J is TRBJ2-7 and V is TRBV27; D perhaps matches TRBD2 (5 bases). V was pared by 0 bases and J by 6 bases, with 6 bases between. This CDR3 has 12 amino acids. Germline assignment: CDR1 MNHEY and CDR2 SMNVEV (reference sequence). CDR3 loop: CASSLSGLEQYF. The CDR3 DNA follows: TGTGCCAGCAGTTTATCCGGACTCGAGCAGTACTTC.

The V gene is TRBV2, the J gene TRBJ2-5, with TRBD2 as a possible D gene (5 bases). The V and J ends lost 7 bases and 5 bases respectively, with 20 bases between them. The CDR3 contains 15 residues. Germline assignment: CDR1 SNHLY and CDR2 FYNNEI. The CDR3 sequence is CASKSSGGFWETQYF. The CDR3, as DNA: TGTGCCAGCAAAAGCTCCGGAGGTTTCTGGGAGACCCAGTACTTC. The entire variable domain, with the rest obtained from reference TRBV2 and TRBJ2-5, is as follows: EPEVTQTPSHQVTQMGQEVILRCVPISNHLYFYWYRQILGQKVEFLVSFYNNEISEKSEIFDDQFSVERPDGSNFTLKIRSTKLEDSAMYFCASKSSGGFWETQYFGPGTRLLVL.

This clone has just one count. V usage is TRBV10-3 and J usage is TRBJ2-7; 7 bases line up with TRBD1. The germline gives CDR1 ENHRY, CDR2 SYGVKD. The V gene end was trimmed by 3 bases and the J gene end by 3 bases; junction bases not matched to a gene: 2. The CDR3 is made up of 13 amino acids. The CDR3 DNA is TGTGCCATCAGTGACGGACAGGTCTACGAGCAGTACTTC. This gives the protein CAISDGQVYEQYF.

The rearrangement links TRBV19 to TRBJ2-1, with no clear D. CDR3 length equals 13 residues. Trimming left V 3 bases short and J 9 bases short, with 12 bases between. Germline V gene sequence: CDR1 LNHDA, CDR2 SQIVND (reference sequence). CDR3 nucleotides: TGTGCCAGTAGTATTATTCCCCCCCCTGAGCAGTTCTTC. As protein: CASSIIPPPEQFF.

As DNA, the CDR3 is TGTGCCACCAGCCCTGCCTCTTATGGCTACACCTTC. Translated, it gives CATSPASYGYTF. The chain uses TRBV15 and TRBJ1-2; D remains ambiguous. Trimming cost V 5 bases and J 5 bases, with 9 bases left between them. CDR1 LNHNV and CDR2 YYDKDF come from the germline V gene (reference sequence). CDR3 length: 12 amino acids.

This rearrangement joins TRBV10-2 to TRBJ2-5, with D possibly being TRBD2 (6 bases). This CDR3 is 16 amino acids long. V lost 7 bases to trimming and J lost 3 bases, with 21 bases between them. Per germline, CDR1 WSHSY and CDR2 SAAADI. CDR3 in DNA: TGCGCCAGCACGGAGGGAGAACTTGGAGCGGAAGAGACCCAGTACTTC. Translated, it gives CASTEGELGAEETQYF.

V is TRBV7-9 and J is TRBJ1-4; 8 bases agree with TRBD1. The length of the CDR3 is 17 residues. J was trimmed by 3 bases and V by 1 base; bases with no gene match: 7. Germline V lookup: CDR1 SEHNR, CDR2 FQNEAQ (reference sequence). Here the CDR3 reads CASSLGGQGLANEKLFF. CDR3 coding DNA: TGTGCCAGCAGCTTAGGTGGACAGGGACTTGCTAATGAAAAACTGTTTTTT.

The genes are TRBV7-8 and TRBJ1-1; D gene ambiguous. Germline CDR1 and CDR2: SGHVS and FQNEAQ. V shed 5 bases and J shed 1 base, with 14 bases lying between them. This CDR3 spans 15 amino acids. The CDR3 here is CASSPPRTQNTEAFF. The CDR3 region has the DNA TGTGCCAGCAGCCCACCCCGGACGCAGAACACTGAAGCTTTCTTT.

The rearrangement uses TRBV7-9 and TRBJ2-5; D is perhaps TRBD1 (6 bases). Trimming shortened V by 5 bases and J by 12 bases, and 16 bases separated the two germline ends. The germline CDR1 and CDR2 sequences are SEHNR and FQNEAQ (reference sequence). The CDR3 loop spans 12 amino acids. CDR3 in DNA: TGTGCCAGCAGCCCAAAAGTGGGACATAAGTACTTC. Residues: CASSPKVGHKYF.

The chain joins TRBV27 to TRBJ2-7, with TRBD1 matching over 9 bases. CDR3 length equals 15 residues. V lost 6 bases to trimming and J lost 3 bases; unmatched junction nucleotides: 9. In germline, CDR1 is MNHEY, CDR2 SMNVEV (reference sequence). The CDR3 region is CASSTSGTGFYEQYF. The CDR3 nucleotides read TGTGCCAGCAGCACCTCCGGGACAGGGTTCTACGAGCAGTACTTC.

The chain links TRBV27 to TRBJ1-2; 7 bases agree with TRBD1. The germline CDR1 and CDR2 sequences are MNHEY and SMNVEV (reference sequence). Trimming took 6 bases from V and 5 from J; bases not matched to a gene: 6. The CDR3 is 13 amino acids. CDR3 DNA: TGTGCCAGCAGCCTGACAGGGACATATGGCTACACCTTC. Amino acid sequence: CASSLTGTYGYTF.

CDR3 residues: CASSPQVTGYSYNEQFF. The CDR3 DNA reads as TGTGCCAGCTCACCTCAGGTGACAGGGTACTCCTACAATGAGCAGTTCTTC. This rearrangement joins TRBV18 to TRBJ2-1, with TRBD1 identical over 7 bases. The CDR3 contains 17 residues. Unmatched junction bases numbered 8, after V lost 3 bases and J lost 0 bases. Germline V gene sequence: CDR1 KGHSH, CDR2 LQKENI. The entire variable domain, with the rest obtained from reference TRBV18 and TRBJ2-1, is as follows: NAGVMQNPRHLVRRRGQEARLRCSPMKGHSHVYWYRQLPEEGLKFMVYLQKENIIDESGMPKERFSAEFPKEGPSILRIQQVVRGDSAAYFCASSPQVTGYSYNEQFFGPGTRLTVL.